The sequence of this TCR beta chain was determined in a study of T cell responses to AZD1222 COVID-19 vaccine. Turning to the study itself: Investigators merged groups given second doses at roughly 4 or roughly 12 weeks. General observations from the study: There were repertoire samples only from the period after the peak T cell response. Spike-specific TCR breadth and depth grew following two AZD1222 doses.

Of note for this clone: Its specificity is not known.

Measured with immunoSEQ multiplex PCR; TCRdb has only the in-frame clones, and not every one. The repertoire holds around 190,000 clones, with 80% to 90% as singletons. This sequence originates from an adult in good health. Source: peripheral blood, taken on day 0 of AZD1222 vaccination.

The CDR3 loop is CASSLQGVSTDTQYF. For the CDR3, the DNA is TGTGCCAGCAGCTTACAGGGTGTGAGCACAGATACGCAGTATTTT. The chain combines TRBV13 with TRBJ2-3; D might be TRBD1 (5 bases). Trimming pared 2 bases from V and 0 bases from J, leaving 9 bases between. CDR3 length equals 15 residues. Germline assignment: CDR1 PRHDT and CDR2 FYEKMQ (reference sequence).